A selection of T cell receptor beta chains follows, all from one sample in a study of long-term antiretroviral therapy in people with HIV. The table came from immunoSEQ multiplex PCR; TCRdb's copy has only in-frame clones and leaves some out. The sample shows 25,000 to 40,000 clones, 90% to 97% of them seen only once. Sequencing used unsorted PBMCs, obtained 6.5 to 6.9 years after starting antiretroviral therapy. The receptors derive from a man aged 30 to 39 with HIV. CDR3s include the opening cysteine and the closing phenylalanine or tryptophan. Fields, in order: D gene, clone size, V gene, J gene, CDR3 protein, CDR3 DNA. D genes are given only for firm matches. Size is stated for part of the rows, as once, few or many counts, or as a class when the clone is expanded.

NA	NA	TRBV7-9	TRBJ1-2	CASSLAEGGYTF	TGTGCCAGCAGCTTAGCGGAGGGCGGCTACACCTTC
NA	NA	TRBV6-5	TRBJ1-2	CASIQNRQANYGYTF	TGTGCCAGCATTCAGAACCGTCAAGCTAACTATGGCTACACCTTC
NA	NA	TRBV6-6	TRBJ2-3	CASRTGDTQYF	TGTGCCAGCAGGACGGGAGATACGCAGTATTTT
TRBD1	NA	TRBV6-1	TRBJ2-6	CASSEAGRTGRIHVLTF	TGTGCCAGCAGTGAAGCAGGAAGGACAGGGAGGATTCACGTCCTGACTTTC
NA	once	TRBV6-5	TRBJ2-5	CASSYDSEETQYF	TGTGCCAGCAGTTACGACAGCGAAGAGACCCAGTACTTC
TRBD1	NA	TRBV29-1	TRBJ2-7	CSVGGPGQGTSYEQYF	TGCAGCGTTGGAGGGCCGGGACAGGGGACCTCCTACGAGCAGTACTTC
NA	NA	TRBV4-3	TRBJ2-1	CASSQGKNEQFF	TGCGCCAGCAGCCAAGGAAAGAATGAGCAGTTCTTC
TRBD2	NA	TRBV27	TRBJ2-5	CASRTSGSAQETQYF	TGTGCCAGCCGGACTAGCGGGAGTGCCCAAGAGACCCAGTACTTC
NA	NA	TRBV5-1	TRBJ2-2	CASSLGTSYTGELFF	TGCGCCAGCAGCTTAGGGACATCTTACACCGGGGAGCTGTTTTTT
NA	NA	TRBV10-3	TRBJ2-3	CAISQGISTDTQYF	TGTGCCATCAGTCAGGGTATCTCCACAGATACGCAGTATTTT
NA	NA	TRBV6-1	TRBJ2-5	CASGPVETQYF	TGTGCCAGCGGTCCGGTGGAGACCCAGTACTTC
NA	NA	TRBV4-1	TRBJ1-5	CASSQVGGFGNQPQHF	TGCGCCAGCAGCCAAGTGGGGGGGTTTGGCAATCAGCCCCAGCATTTT
NA	NA	TRBV7-2	TRBJ1-5	CASSLEGNLAGQPQHF	TGTGCCAGCAGCTTAGAAGGGAATCTAGCGGGGCAGCCCCAGCATTTT
NA	NA	TRBV19	TRBJ1-1	CASRARLWVNTEAFF	TGTGCCAGTAGAGCGAGGCTATGGGTGAACACTGAAGCTTTCTTT
NA	NA	TRBV7-9	TRBJ2-5	CASSFGREETQYF	TGTGCCAGCAGCTTCGGCAGGGAAGAGACCCAGTACTTC
NA	NA	TRBV9	TRBJ2-3	CASSGREADTQYF	TGTGCCAGCAGCGGAAGGGAGGCAGATACGCAGTATTTT
NA	NA	TRBV7-2	TRBJ2-5	CASSLARGGQETQYF	TGTGCCAGCAGCTTAGCGCGTGGAGGCCAAGAGACCCAGTACTTC
NA	NA	TRBV9	TRBJ1-2	CASSVGAGADYGYTF	TGTGCCAGCAGCGTAGGGGCAGGGGCTGACTATGGCTACACCTTC
NA	few	TRBV7-3	TRBJ1-5	CASSPGPTQPQHF	TGTGCCAGCAGCCCCGGCCCTACTCAGCCCCAGCATTTT
NA	NA	TRBV15	TRBJ2-1	CATSGPALREQFF	TGTGCCACCAGCGGCCCCGCCCTTCGGGAGCAGTTCTTC
NA	NA	TRBV9	TRBJ2-2	CASSVDTRSGIIVGELFF	TGTGCCAGCAGCGTAGATACCCGTAGCGGTATTATTGTCGGGGAGCTGTTTTTT
NA	NA	TRBV7-2	TRBJ2-5	CASSLVVVETQYF	TGTGCCAGCAGCTTAGTCGTGGTGGAGACCCAGTACTTC
NA	NA	TRBV12-5	TRBJ1-2	CASGFGGGIYGYTF	TGTGCTAGTGGTTTCGGGGGTGGGATCTATGGCTACACCTTC
NA	once	TRBV5-4	TRBJ1-4	CASSSEGLPSSEKLFF	TGTGCCAGCAGCTCAGAGGGGTTACCTTCGAGTGAAAAACTGTTTTTT